These 6 T cell receptor beta chains were all obtained from the same sample, sequenced in a study of blood T cell repertoires in COVID-19. TCRdb's copy holds only in-frame clones and misses some; the assay was immunoSEQ multiplex PCR. Of about 81,000 clones listed, about four fifths are singletons. The sequenced material came from peripheral blood. The origin of the receptors is a human donor in a cohort sampled during active COVID-19.

J is TRBJ2-2 and V is TRBV7-9; TRBD1 is a possible D gene (6 bases). Trimming left V 8 bases short and J 3 bases short, with 16 bases between. This CDR3 region has 15 residues. Looked up from germline, CDR1 is SEHNR and CDR2 is FQNEAQ (reference sequence). The CDR3 spells CASRPRGKDTGELFF. Here the CDR3 DNA reads TGTGCCAGCCGCCCCAGGGGCAAGGACACCGGGGAGCTGTTTTTT.

The rearrangement links TRBV5-6 to TRBJ2-3; a weak D match, TRBD2 (7 bases). The V end was cut by 9 bases, the J end by 3 bases, with 20 bases between. The CDR3 consists of 15 residues. The germline gives CDR1 SGHDT, CDR2 YYEEEE. CDR3 loop: CATKTPGGGTDTQYF. DNA of the CDR3: TGTGCCACTAAGACGCCGGGGGGCGGTACAGATACGCAGTATTTT.

This chain uses TRBV5-1 with TRBJ1-4; 7 bases are a match to TRBD1. Per germline, CDR1 SGHRS and CDR2 YFSETQ. This CDR3 has 14 residues. The J segment lost 4 bases and the V segment lost 6 bases, leaving 6 bases of the junction unmatched. The CDR3 nucleotides read TGCGCCAGCAAGCAGGGGGATATTAATGAAAAACTGTTTTTT. Translation: CASKQGDINEKLFF.

The chain employs TRBV5-4 and TRBJ2-1, with 7 bases lining up with TRBD1. The CDR3 loop spans 15 amino acids. J gave up 6 bases and V 3 bases, and 9 bases lay outside the gene matches. Germline CDR1 reads SGHNT; CDR2 reads YYREEE (reference sequence). CDR3 protein: CASSSDREWSNEQFF. As DNA, the CDR3 is TGTGCCAGCAGCTCCGACAGGGAATGGTCCAATGAGCAGTTCTTC.

The J gene is TRBJ1-1, the V gene TRBV10-2, with D tentatively TRBD1 (5 bases). CDR1 and CDR2 (germline): WSHSY, SAAADI. Deletions cut 4 bases from V and 4 bases from J, with 13 bases between. The CDR3 sequence is 14 residues long. Written as DNA, the CDR3 is TGCGCCAGCAGTGGGGGACGCGGGGTCACTGAAGCTTTCTTT. This gives the protein CASSGGRGVTEAFF.

The rearrangement links TRBV5-1 to TRBJ2-3; no clear D gene. There are 14 residues in the CDR3. Trimming cost V 2 bases and J 2 bases, with 9 bases left between them. CDR1 and CDR2 from the germline V gene are SGHRS and YFSETQ. CDR3 in DNA: TGCGCCAGCAGCTTATTTAGCCTCACAGATACGCAGTATTTT. Translated: CASSLFSLTDTQYF.